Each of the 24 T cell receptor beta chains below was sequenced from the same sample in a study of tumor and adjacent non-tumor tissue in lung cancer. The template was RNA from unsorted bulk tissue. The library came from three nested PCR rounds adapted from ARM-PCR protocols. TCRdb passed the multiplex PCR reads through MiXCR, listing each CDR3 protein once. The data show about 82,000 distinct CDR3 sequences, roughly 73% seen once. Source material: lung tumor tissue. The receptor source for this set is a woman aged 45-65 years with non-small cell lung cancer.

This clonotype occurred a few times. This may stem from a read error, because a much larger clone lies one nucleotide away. The CDR3 here is CASSLTKYYGYTF. CDR3 DNA: TGTGCCAGCAGCTTAACCAAGTACTATGGCTACACCTTC. The chain uses TRBV11-1 and TRBJ1-2; D is unresolved. CDR3 length: 13 amino acids. Germline CDR1 SGHAT, CDR2 FQDESV (reference sequence). V dropped 2 bases and J dropped 3 bases, with 7 bases sitting between them.

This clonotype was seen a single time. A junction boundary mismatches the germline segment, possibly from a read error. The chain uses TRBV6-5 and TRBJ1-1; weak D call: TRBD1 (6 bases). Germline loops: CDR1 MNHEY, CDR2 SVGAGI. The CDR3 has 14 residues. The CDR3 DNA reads TGTGCCAGCAGCTTGCGGAGGGGGGGCACTGAAGCATTCTTT. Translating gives CASSLRRGGTEAFF.

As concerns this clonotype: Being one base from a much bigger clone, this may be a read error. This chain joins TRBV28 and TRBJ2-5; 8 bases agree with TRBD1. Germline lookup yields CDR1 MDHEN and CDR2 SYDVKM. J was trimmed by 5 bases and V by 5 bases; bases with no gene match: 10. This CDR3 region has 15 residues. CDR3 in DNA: TGTGCCAGCAGTGCCAGCGACAGGGGTTTCGAGACCCAGTACTTC. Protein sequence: CASSASDRGFETQYF.

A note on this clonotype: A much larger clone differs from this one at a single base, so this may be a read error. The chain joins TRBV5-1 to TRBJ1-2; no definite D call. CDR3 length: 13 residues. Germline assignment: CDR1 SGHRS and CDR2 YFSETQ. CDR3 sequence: CAGSLEANYGYTF. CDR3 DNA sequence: TGCGCCGGCAGCTTGGAAGCAAACTATGGCTACACCTTC.

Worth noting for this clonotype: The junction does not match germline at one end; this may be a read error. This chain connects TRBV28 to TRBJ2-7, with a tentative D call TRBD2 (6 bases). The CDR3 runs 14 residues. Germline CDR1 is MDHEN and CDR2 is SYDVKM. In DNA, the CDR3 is TGTGCCAGCACTTTATTTTGGACTATTCACGAGCAGTACTTC. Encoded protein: CASTLFWTIHEQYF.

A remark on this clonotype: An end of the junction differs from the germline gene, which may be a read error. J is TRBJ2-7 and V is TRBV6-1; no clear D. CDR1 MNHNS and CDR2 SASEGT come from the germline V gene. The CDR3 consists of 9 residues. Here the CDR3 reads CANNYGQYF. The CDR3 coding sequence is TGTGCCAACAACTACGGGCAGTACTTC.

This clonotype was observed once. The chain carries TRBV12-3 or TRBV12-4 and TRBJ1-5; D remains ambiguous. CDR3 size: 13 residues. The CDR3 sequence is CVNSLGNNQPQHF. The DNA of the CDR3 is TGTGTCAACAGTTTGGGGAATAATCAGCCCCAGCATTTT.

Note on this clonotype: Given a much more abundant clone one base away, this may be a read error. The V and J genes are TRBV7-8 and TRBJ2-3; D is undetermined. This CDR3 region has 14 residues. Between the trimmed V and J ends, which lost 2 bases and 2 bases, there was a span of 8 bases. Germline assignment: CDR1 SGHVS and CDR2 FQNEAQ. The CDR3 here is CASSLCQHTDTQYF. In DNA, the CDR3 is TGTGCCAGCAGCTTATGTCAGCACACAGATACGCAGTATTTT.

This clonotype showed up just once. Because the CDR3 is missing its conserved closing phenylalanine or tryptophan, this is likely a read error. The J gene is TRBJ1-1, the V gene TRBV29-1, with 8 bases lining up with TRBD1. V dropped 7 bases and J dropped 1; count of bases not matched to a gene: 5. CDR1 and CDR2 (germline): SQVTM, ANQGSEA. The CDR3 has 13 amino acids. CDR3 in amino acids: CSAVGTGNTEAFL. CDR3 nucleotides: TGCAGCGCTGTGGGGACAGGGAACACTGAAGCTTTCTTA.

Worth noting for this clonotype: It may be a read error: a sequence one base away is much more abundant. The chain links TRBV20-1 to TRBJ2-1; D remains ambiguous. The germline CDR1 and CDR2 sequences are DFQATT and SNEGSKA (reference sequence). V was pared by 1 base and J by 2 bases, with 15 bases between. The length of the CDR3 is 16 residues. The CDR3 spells CSARGPSQITYNEQFF. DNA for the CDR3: TGCAGTGCTAGAGGCCCTTCGCAGATCACCTACAATGAGCAGTTCTTC.

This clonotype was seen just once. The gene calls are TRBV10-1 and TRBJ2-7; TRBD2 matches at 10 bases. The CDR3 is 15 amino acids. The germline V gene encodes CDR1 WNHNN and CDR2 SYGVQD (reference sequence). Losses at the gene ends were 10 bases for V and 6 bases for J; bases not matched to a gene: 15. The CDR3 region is CATSTGMWTSGEQYF. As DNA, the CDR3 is TGCGCCACTAGTACCGGGATGTGGACTAGCGGCGAGCAGTACTTC.

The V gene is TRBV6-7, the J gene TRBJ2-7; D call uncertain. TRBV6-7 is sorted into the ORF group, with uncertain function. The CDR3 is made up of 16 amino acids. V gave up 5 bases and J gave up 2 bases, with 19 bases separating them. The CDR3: CASSTAAPRVPYEQYF. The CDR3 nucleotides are TGTGCCAGCAGTACCGCAGCGCCTAGGGTTCCCTACGAGCAGTACTTC.

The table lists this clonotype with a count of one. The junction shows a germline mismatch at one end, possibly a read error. The CDR3: CASGNGSIDTQYF. For the CDR3, the DNA is TGTGCTAGTGGCAACGGGAGTATCGATACGCAATATTTT. The rearrangement links TRBV12-5 to TRBJ2-3, with D possibly TRBD2 on 6 matching bases. The CDR3 is made up of 13 amino acids. Germline V gene data show CDR1 as LGHNT and CDR2 as FRNRAP.

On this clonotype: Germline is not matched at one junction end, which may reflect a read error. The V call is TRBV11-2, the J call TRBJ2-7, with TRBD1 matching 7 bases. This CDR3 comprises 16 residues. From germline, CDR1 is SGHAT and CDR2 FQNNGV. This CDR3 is CASSLELQGFSYERYF. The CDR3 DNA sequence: TGTGCCAGCAGCTTAGAGTTACAGGGGTTTTCGTACGAGCGGTACTTC.

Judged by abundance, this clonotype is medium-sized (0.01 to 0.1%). CDR3 sequence: CASTTSTDEQYF. CDR3 DNA: TGTGCCAGCACCACCAGCACAGACGAGCAGTACTTC. This sequence joins TRBV11-2 and TRBJ2-7; D not resolved. The CDR3 runs to 12 residues. Germline V lookup: CDR1 SGHAT, CDR2 FQNNGV. Trimming removed 7 bases from V and 5 bases from J, with 12 bases in between.

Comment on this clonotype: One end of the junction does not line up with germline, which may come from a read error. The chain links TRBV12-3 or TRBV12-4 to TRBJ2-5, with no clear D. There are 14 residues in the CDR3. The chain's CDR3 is CANSLVAGQETKYF. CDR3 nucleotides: TGTGCCAACAGTTTAGTGGCAGGTCAAGAGACCAAGTACTTC.

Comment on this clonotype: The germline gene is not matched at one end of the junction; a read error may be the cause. Here the CDR3 reads CAGSYGMPSYEQYF. The DNA of the CDR3 is TGTGCCGGCAGCTACGGCATGCCCTCCTACGAGCAGTACTTC. The V call is TRBV11-2, the J call TRBJ2-7, with no clear D. CDR1 and CDR2 (germline): SGHAT, FQNNGV. The CDR3 spans 14 residues.

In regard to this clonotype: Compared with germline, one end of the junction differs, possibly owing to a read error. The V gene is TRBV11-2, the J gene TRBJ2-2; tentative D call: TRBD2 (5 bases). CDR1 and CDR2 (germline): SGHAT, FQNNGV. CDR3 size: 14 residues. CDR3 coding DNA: TGTGCCAGCGGCTATACTAGGTACACCGGGGAACTGTTTTTT. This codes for CASGYTRYTGELFF.

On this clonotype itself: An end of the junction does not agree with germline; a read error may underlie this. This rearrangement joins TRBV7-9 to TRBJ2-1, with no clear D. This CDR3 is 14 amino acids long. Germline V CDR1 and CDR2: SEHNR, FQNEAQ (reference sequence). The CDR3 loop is CVSSFRGSTHEQFF. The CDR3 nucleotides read TGTGTCAGCAGCTTTCGCGGCAGTACTCATGAGCAGTTCTTC.

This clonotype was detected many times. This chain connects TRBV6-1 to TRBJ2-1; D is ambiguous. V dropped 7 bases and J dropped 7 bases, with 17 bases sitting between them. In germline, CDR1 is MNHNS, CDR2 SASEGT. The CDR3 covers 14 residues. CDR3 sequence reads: CASTQASGLNEQFF. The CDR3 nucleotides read TGTGCCAGCACCCAAGCGAGTGGGTTAAATGAGCAGTTCTTC.

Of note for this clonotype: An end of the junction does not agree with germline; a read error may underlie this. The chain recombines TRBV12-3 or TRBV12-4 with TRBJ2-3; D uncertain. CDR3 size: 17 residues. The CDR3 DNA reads TGTGCAAGCAGACCGGCGACTGGTGGGATGAGAGCAGATACGCAGTATTTT. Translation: CASRPATGGMRADTQYF.

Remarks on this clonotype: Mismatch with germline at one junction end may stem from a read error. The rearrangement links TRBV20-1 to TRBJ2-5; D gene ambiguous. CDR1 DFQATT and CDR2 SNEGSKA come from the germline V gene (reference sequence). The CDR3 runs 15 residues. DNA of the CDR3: TGCAGTGCTAGAGATAGCACAGTGTCACTGGAGACCAAGTACTTC. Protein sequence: CSARDSTVSLETKYF.

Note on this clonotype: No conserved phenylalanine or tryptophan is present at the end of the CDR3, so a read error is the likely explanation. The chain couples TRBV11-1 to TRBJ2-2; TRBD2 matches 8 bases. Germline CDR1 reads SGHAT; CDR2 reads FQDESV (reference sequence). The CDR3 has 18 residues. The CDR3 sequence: CAISVAISGGYHTGELFY. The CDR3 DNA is TGTGCCATCAGCGTAGCTATCAGCGGGGGTTACCACACCGGGGAGCTGTTTTAT.

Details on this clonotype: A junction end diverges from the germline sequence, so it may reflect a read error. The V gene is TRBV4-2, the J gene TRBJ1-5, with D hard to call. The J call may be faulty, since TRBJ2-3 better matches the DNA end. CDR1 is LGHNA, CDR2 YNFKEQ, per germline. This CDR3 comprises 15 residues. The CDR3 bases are TGTGCCAGCAGCGAAGACCTCACTAACAATCAGCCCCAGTATTTT. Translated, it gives CASSEDLTNNQPQYF.